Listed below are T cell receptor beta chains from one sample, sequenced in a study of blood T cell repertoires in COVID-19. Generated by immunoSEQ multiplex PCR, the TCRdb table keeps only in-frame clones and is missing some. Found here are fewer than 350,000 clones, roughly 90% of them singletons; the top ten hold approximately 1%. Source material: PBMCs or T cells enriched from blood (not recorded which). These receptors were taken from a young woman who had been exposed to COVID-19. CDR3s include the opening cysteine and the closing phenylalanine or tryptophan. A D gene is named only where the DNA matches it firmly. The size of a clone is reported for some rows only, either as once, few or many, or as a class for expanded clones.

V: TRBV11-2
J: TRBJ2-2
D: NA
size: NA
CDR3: CASSLGGGRTGELFF
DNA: TGTGCCAGCAGCTTAGGGGGCGGCAGGACCGGGGAGCTGTTTTTT

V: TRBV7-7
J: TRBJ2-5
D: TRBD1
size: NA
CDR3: CASSERTGGEETQYF
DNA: TGTGCTAGCAGCGAGAGGACAGGTGGAGAAGAGACCCAGTACTTC

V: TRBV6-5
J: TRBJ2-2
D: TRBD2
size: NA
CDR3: CATGGGENTGELFF
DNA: TGTGCCACAGGCGGGGGAGAGAACACCGGGGAGCTGTTTTTT

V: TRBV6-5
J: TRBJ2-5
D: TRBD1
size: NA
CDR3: CASKKAGQGAETQYF
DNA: TGTGCCAGCAAGAAAGCGGGACAGGGGGCGGAGACCCAGTACTTC

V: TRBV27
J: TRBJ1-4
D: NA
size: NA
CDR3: CASSNRVVEKLFF
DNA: TGTGCCAGCAGTAACAGGGTTGTGGAAAAACTGTTTTTT

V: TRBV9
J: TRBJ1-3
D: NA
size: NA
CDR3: CASSASDSRWGNTIYF
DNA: TGTGCCAGCAGCGCCTCGGACAGCCGGTGGGGAAACACCATATATTTT

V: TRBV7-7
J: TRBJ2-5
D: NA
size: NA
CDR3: CASSLGVGAGETQYF
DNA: TGTGCCAGCAGCTTAGGCGTAGGGGCGGGGGAGACCCAGTACTTC

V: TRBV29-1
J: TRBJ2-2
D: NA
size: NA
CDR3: CSVSGRITGELFF
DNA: TGCAGCGTTAGCGGACGGATTACCGGGGAGCTGTTTTTT

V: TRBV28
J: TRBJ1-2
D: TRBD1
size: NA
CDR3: CASSLFGTGVGYTF
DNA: TGTGCCAGCAGTTTATTCGGGACAGGGGTTGGCTACACCTTC

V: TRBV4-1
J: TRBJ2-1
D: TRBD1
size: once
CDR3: CASSLGLQGAGDNEQFF
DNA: TGCGCCAGCTCCTTGGGCTTACAGGGGGCCGGAGACAATGAGCAGTTCTTC

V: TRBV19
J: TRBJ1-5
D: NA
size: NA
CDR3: CASSEGGTEAQHF
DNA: TGTGCCAGTTCTGAAGGCGGGACTGAGGCCCAGCATTTT

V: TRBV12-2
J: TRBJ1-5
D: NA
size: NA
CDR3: CASRPLPGRADQPQHF
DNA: TGTGCAAGTCGCCCACTCCCGGGCAGGGCTGATCAGCCCCAGCATTTT

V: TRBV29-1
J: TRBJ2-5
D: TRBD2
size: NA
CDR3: CSVERGGTIQETQYF
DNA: TGCAGCGTTGAAAGGGGCGGGACTATCCAAGAGACCCAGTACTTC

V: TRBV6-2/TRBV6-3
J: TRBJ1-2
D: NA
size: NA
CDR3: CASSPSTGLFYGYTF
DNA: TGTGCCAGCAGCCCCTCGACAGGTCTTTTCTATGGCTACACCTTC

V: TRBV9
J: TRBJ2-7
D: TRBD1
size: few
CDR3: CASSVARDSYEQYF
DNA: TGTGCCAGCAGCGTAGCAAGGGACAGTTACGAGCAGTACTTC

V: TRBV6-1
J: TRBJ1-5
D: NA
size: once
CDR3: CASSEALTGIGSNQPQHF
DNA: TGTGCCAGCAGTGAAGCGCTTACAGGGATCGGTAGCAATCAGCCCCAGCATTTT

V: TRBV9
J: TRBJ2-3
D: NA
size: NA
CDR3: CASSVRGTLTDTQYF
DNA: TGTGCCAGCAGCGTTAGGGGAACTCTCACAGATACGCAGTATTTT

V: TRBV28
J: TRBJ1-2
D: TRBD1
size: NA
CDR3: CASSLFSEQGYGYTF
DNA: TGTGCCAGCAGTTTATTCTCTGAACAGGGGTACGGCTACACCTTC

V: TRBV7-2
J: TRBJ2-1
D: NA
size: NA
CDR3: CASSLVAGSAGDNEQFF
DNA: TGTGCCAGCAGCTTAGTTGCGGGTTCGGCAGGCGACAATGAGCAGTTCTTC

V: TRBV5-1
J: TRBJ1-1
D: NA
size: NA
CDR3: CASSFRGMNTEAFF
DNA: TGCGCCAGCAGCTTCCGAGGTATGAACACTGAAGCTTTCTTT

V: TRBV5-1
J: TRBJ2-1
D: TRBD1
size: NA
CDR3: CASSLEGGGGDNEQFF
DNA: TGCGCCAGCAGCTTGGAAGGGGGCGGTGGGGACAATGAGCAGTTCTTC

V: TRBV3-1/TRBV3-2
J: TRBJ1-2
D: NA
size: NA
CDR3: CASSLNEEGYTF
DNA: TGTGCCAGCAGTCTTAATGAGGAGGGCTACACCTTC

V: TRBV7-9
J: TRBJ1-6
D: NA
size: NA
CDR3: CASSGEGTNDNSPLHF
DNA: TGTGCCAGCAGCGGAGAGGGAACGAACGATAATTCACCCCTCCACTTT

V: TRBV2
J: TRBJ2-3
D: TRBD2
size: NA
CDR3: CASSLGTSGSVYTDTQYF
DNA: TGTGCCAGCAGTCTCGGGACTAGCGGGAGCGTGTACACAGATACGCAGTATTTT

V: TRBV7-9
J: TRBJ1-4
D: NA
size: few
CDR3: CASSLAPLQKLFF
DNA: TGTGCCAGCAGCTTAGCCCCTCTCCAAAAACTGTTTTTT

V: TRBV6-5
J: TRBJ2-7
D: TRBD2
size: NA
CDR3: CASSSSGLAYEQYF
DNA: TGTGCCAGCAGTTCTAGCGGGCTCGCCTACGAGCAGTACTTC

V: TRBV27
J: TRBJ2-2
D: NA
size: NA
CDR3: CASRSLGGGELFF
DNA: TGTGCCAGCCGCTCCCTGGGGGGCGGGGAGCTGTTTTTT

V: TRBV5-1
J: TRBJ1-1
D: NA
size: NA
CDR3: CASSPGWNTEAFF
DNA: TGCGCCAGCAGCCCCGGGTGGAACACTGAAGCTTTCTTT

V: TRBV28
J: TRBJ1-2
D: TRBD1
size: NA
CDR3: CASNEPGTGNYGYTF
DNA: TGTGCCAGCAACGAACCCGGGACAGGCAACTATGGCTACACCTTC

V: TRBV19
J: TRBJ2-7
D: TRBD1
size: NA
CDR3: CASTRTGTYEQYF
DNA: TGTGCCAGTACCCGGACAGGAACCTACGAGCAGTACTTC

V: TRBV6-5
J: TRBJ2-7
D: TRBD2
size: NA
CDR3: CASSHRDYNYEQYF
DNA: TGTGCCAGCAGCCACCGGGACTACAACTACGAGCAGTACTTC

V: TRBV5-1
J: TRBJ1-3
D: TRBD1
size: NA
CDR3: CASSSGTGGMPGNTIYF
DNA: TGCGCCAGCAGCTCCGGGACAGGGGGGATGCCTGGAAACACCATATATTTT